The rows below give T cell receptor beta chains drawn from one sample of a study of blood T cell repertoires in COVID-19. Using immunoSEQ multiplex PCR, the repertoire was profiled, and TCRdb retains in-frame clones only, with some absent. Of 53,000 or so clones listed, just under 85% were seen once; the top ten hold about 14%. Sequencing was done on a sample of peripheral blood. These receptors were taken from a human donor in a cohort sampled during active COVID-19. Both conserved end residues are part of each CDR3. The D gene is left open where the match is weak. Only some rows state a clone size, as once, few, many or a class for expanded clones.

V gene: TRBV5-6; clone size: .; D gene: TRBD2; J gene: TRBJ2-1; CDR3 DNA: TGTGCCAGCAGCCGATTCGGGACTAGCGGGGGTACTGAGCAGTTCTTC; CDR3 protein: CASSRFGTSGGTEQFF
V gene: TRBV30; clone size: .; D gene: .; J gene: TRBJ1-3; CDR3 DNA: TGTGCCTGGAGACATTTCCCGGGAAACACCATATATTTT; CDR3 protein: CAWRHFPGNTIYF
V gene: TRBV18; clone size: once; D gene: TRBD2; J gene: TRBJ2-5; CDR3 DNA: TGTGCCAGCTCACCACCGGGTATAGCGGGGGGTCAAGAGACCCAGTACTTC; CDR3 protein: CASSPPGIAGGQETQYF
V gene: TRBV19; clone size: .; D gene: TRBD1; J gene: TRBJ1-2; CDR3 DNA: TGTGCCAGTAGTAGAGAACAGGGGGCAACGGGTGGCTACACCTTC; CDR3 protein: CASSREQGATGGYTF
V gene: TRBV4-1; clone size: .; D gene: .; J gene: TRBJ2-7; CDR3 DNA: TGCGCCAGCAGCCAACCAGGGTCCCCCTACGAGCAGTACTTC; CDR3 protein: CASSQPGSPYEQYF
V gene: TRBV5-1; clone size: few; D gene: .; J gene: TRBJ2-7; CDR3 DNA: TGCGCCAGCAGCTGGACCGGGACAAGGGTTTACGAGCAGTACTTC; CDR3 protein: CASSWTGTRVYEQYF
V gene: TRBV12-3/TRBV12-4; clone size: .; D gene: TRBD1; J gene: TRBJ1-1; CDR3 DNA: TGTGCCAGCACCGTAGGACAGGGGACTGAAGCTTTCTTT; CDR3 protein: CASTVGQGTEAFF
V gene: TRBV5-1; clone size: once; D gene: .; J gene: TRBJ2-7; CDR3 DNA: TGCGCCAGCAGCGAGACGACTTACGAGCAGTACTTC; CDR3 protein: CASSETTYEQYF
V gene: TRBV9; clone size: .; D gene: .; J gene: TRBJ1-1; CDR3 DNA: TGTGCCAGCAGCGTAGGCGGAGGGGCTATGGAAACTGAAGCTTTCTTT; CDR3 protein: CASSVGGGAMETEAFF
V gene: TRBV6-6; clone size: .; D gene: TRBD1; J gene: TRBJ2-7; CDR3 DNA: TGTGCCAGCAGTTACACGACAGGGACCAACGAGCAGTACTTC; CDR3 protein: CASSYTTGTNEQYF
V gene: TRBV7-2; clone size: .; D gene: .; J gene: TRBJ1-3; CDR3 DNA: TGTGCCAGCAGCTTAGAGTTAAGTATGCGGCAGATCTCTGGAAACACCATATATTTT; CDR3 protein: CASSLELSMRQISGNTIYF
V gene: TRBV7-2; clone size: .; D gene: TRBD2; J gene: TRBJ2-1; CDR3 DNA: TGTGCCAGCAGCCCCAGTTTGCTAGCGGGGCGGTACAATGAGCAGTTCTTC; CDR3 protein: CASSPSLLAGRYNEQFF
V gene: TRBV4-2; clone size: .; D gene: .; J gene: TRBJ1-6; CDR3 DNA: TGTGCCAGCAGCCAAGCTTTAACAGAGCCAAATTCACCCCTCCACTTT; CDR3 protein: CASSQALTEPNSPLHF
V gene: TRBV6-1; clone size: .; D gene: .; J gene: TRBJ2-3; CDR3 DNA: TGTGCCAGCAGTGAATTTCACACCAGCACAGATACGCAGTATTTT; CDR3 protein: CASSEFHTSTDTQYF
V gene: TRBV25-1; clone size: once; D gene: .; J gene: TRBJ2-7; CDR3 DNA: TGTGCCAGCAGTGAGGGAGGTTCAGCGTACGCCTACGAGCAGTACTTC; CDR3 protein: CASSEGGSAYAYEQYF
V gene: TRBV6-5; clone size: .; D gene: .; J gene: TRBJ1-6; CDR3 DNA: TGTGCCACCTCGACGGGACACCTGAATTCACCCCTCCACTTT; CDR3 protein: CATSTGHLNSPLHF
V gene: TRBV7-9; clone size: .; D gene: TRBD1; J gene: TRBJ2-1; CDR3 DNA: TGTGCCAGCAGCCCGCCGGGACAGGATTTTTTGAATGAGCAGTTCTTC; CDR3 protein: CASSPPGQDFLNEQFF
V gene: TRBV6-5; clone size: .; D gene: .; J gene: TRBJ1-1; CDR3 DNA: TGTGCCAGCAGTTACTCGGACAGTATAACTGAAGCTTTCTTT; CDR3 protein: CASSYSDSITEAFF
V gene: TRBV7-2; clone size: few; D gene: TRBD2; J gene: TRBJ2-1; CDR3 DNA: TGTGCCAGCAGCCCGCTAGCGGGCGGTGAGCAGTTCTTC; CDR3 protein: CASSPLAGGEQFF
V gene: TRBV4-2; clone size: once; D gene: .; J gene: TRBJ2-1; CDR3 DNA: TGTGCCAGCACCTGGGGGGTGGCAAAAAGGGACTCCTACAATGAGCAGTTCTTC; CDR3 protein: CASTWGVAKRDSYNEQFF
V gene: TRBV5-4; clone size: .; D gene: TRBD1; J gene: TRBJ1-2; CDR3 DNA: TGTGCCAGCAGCCGACCGGGACAGGGGGCTTATGGCTACACCTTC; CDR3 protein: CASSRPGQGAYGYTF
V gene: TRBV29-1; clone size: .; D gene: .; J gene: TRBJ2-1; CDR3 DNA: TGCAGCGTTGATTCAACAGGAGACAATGAGCAGTTCTTC; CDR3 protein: CSVDSTGDNEQFF
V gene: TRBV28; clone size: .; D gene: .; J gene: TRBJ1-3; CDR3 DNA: TGTGCCAGCAGTTTACAGGGATCTGGAAACACCATATATTTT; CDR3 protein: CASSLQGSGNTIYF
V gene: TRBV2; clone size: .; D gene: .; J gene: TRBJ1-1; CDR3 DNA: TGTGCCGGTTCGGGAACCGTCACTGAAGCTTTCTTT; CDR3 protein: CAGSGTVTEAFF
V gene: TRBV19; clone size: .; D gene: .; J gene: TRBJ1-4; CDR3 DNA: TGTGCCAGTAGTACGGCAGGGACTTCTAATGAAAAACTGTTTTTT; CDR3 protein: CASSTAGTSNEKLFF
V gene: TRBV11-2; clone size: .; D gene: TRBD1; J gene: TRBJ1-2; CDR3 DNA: TGTGCCAGCAGCGCAATGTCCGGGACAGGGGACGGCTACACCTTC; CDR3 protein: CASSAMSGTGDGYTF